These 27 T cell receptor beta chains were all obtained from the same sample, sequenced in a study of preoperative IRX-2 immunotherapy in early breast cancer. The table came from immunoSEQ multiplex PCR; TCRdb's copy has only in-frame clones and leaves some out. Here the sample spans some 22,000 clones, approximately 96% being singletons. Specified treatment: preoperative locoregional IRX-2 cytokine immunotherapy. The sequences come from tumor tissue, collected after IRX-2 immunotherapy. All receptors come from a human donor with breast cancer.

The chain uses TRBV18 and TRBJ1-5; TRBD1 matches 7 bases. V lost 3 bases and J lost 4; bases outside the gene matches: 15. Germline CDR1 KGHSH, CDR2 LQKENI. This CDR3 has 18 amino acids. CDR3 sequence reads: CASSPNIDRAHSNQPQHF. CDR3 nucleotide sequence: TGTGCCAGCTCACCGAATATAGACAGGGCGCACTCTAATCAGCCCCAGCATTTT.

The chain employs TRBV2 and TRBJ2-4; TRBD1 agrees at 10 bases. The trim removed 1 base at V and 4 bases at J, leaving 7 bases unmatched. The germline gives CDR1 SNHLY, CDR2 FYNNEI. The CDR3 spans 17 residues. CDR3 nucleotides: TGTGCCAGCAGTGAAGAGGATCCGGGACAGGGGAAAAACATTCAGTACTTC. Translating it yields CASSEEDPGQGKNIQYF. Looking up the rest from reference TRBV2 and TRBJ2-4 gives the full variable domain: EPEVTQTPSHQVTQMGQEVILRCVPISNHLYFYWYRQILGQKVEFLVSFYNNEISEKSEIFDDQFSVERPDGSNFTLKIRSTKLEDSAMYFCASSEEDPGQGKNIQYFGAGTRLSVL.

CDR3 DNA sequence: TGTGCCAGCACGGGTAGCGGGGGGGCATGGTACGAGCAGTACTTC. Translated, it gives CASTGSGGAWYEQYF. J is TRBJ2-7 and V is TRBV2, with 11 bases that match TRBD2. The V gene's germline CDR1 is SNHLY and CDR2 FYNNEI. The CDR3 is made up of 15 amino acids. The ends lost 7 bases at V and 4 bases at J; junction bases unmatched: 9.

In this sample, this clone turned up once. This chain connects TRBV7-2 to TRBJ1-5, with 7 bases lining up with TRBD1. CDR1 and CDR2 (germline): SGHTA, FQGNSA. V gave up 5 bases and J gave up 7 bases; unmatched junction bases: 5. This CDR3 is built from 13 residues. The chain's CDR3 is CASSLQGHQPQHF. Written as DNA, the CDR3 is TGTGCCAGCAGCCTACAGGGGCACCAGCCCCAGCATTTT.

The genes are TRBV18 and TRBJ1-4; tentative D call: TRBD1 (5 bases). V was cut by 0 bases and J by 10 bases, with 12 bases left in between. CDR1 is KGHSH and CDR2 is LQKENI in the germline V gene. The CDR3 length is 14 residues. For the CDR3, the DNA is TGTGCCAGCTCACCACCCGACAGAATAGGAAAACTGTTTTTT. This encodes CASSPPDRIGKLFF.

The V gene is TRBV7-3, the J gene TRBJ1-2; TRBD1 is a possible D gene (5 bases). Per germline, CDR1 SGHTA and CDR2 FQGTGA. The CDR3 totals 14 residues. Trimming stripped 1 base from V and 2 bases from J, with 8 bases between. The CDR3 protein is CASSLRGRNYGYTF. CDR3 nucleotides: TGTGCCAGCAGCTTAAGGGGCAGGAACTATGGCTACACCTTC.

The rearrangement joins TRBV7-9 to TRBJ2-3; 11 nucleotides align to TRBD1. Germline V gene sequence: CDR1 SEHNR, CDR2 FQNEAQ (reference sequence). Germline trimming cut 5 bases from V and 4 bases from J; bases unmatched to any gene: 8. The CDR3 covers 16 residues. The CDR3 nucleotides are TGTGCCAGCAGCCCAATCCGGGACAGGGGGGCAGATACGCAGTATTTT. Protein product: CASSPIRDRGADTQYF.

The rearrangement joins TRBV28 to TRBJ2-5; weak D call: TRBD2 (6 bases). The CDR3 is 14 residues long. Per germline, CDR1 MDHEN and CDR2 SYDVKM. The ends were cut back, 2 bases at V and 1 base at J, with 8 bases in the middle. DNA for the CDR3: TGTGCCAGCAGTTTAGGAGGGGTCCAAGAGACCCAGTACTTC. This gives the protein CASSLGGVQETQYF.

The genes are TRBV5-4 and TRBJ2-7; D may be TRBD2 (6 bases). Trimming removed 1 base from V and 0 bases from J, with 17 bases in between. The CDR3 is made up of 17 amino acids. CDR1 is SGHNT, CDR2 YYREEE, per germline (reference sequence). The CDR3 DNA is TGTGCCAGCAGCTTGACTAGAACTAGCCCTAGCTCCTACGAGCAGTACTTC. It encodes CASSLTRTSPSSYEQYF.

This chain links TRBV5-1 with TRBJ1-2; the match to TRBD1 covers 7 bases. The CDR3 has 15 residues. CDR1 and CDR2 from the germline V gene are SGHRS and YFSETQ. The junction had 10 bases not matched to a gene; V was cut back by 2 bases and J by 6 bases. The DNA of the CDR3 is TGCGCCAGCAGCTTAGGCCCGACAGGGATGGATGGCTACACCTTC. The encoded protein is CASSLGPTGMDGYTF.

This clone was seen only once. The rearrangement uses TRBV18 and TRBJ2-3; D unclear. V lost 0 bases and J 2 bases, leaving 6 bases between the germline ends. CDR1 is KGHSH, CDR2 LQKENI, per germline. The CDR3 loop spans 14 amino acids. The CDR3 loop reads CASSPPQTTDTQYF. The DNA of the CDR3 is TGTGCCAGCTCACCACCGCAGACCACAGATACGCAGTATTTT. Variable domain in full (rest from reference TRBV18 and TRBJ2-3): NAGVMQNPRHLVRRRGQEARLRCSPMKGHSHVYWYRQLPEEGLKFMVYLQKENIIDESGMPKERFSAEFPKEGPSILRIQQVVRGDSAAYFCASSPPQTTDTQYFGPGTRLTVL.

The chain recombines TRBV29-1 with TRBJ2-1, with a tentative D call TRBD2 (5 bases). Germline V gene lookup returns CDR1 SQVTM and CDR2 ANQGSEA. This CDR3 has 13 residues. V was clipped by 4 bases and J by 10 bases, with 17 bases between them. CDR3 coding DNA: TGCAGCGTTGTGAGGGCTAGTAGAGGGGAGCAGTTCTTC. Translated, it gives CSVVRASRGEQFF.

The rearrangement joins TRBV9 to TRBJ2-5; D is unclear. V lost 3 bases and J 1 base, leaving 10 bases between the germline ends. This CDR3 region has 14 residues. Germline assignment: CDR1 SGDLS and CDR2 YYNGEE. The DNA of the CDR3 is TGTGCCAGCAGCGGATCCGGGTTCCAAGAGACCCAGTACTTC. Its translation: CASSGSGFQETQYF. The full variable domain, with the rest looked up from reference TRBV9 and TRBJ2-5, is DSGVTQTPKHLITATGQRVTLRCSPRSGDLSVYWYQQSLDQGLQFLIQYYNGEERAKGNILERFSAQQFPDLHSELNLSSLELGDSALYFCASSGSGFQETQYFGPGTRLLVL.

This chain joins TRBV28 and TRBJ1-5; 7 nucleotides match TRBD1. J was trimmed by 7 bases and V by 6 bases; bases with no gene match: 12. Per germline, CDR1 MDHEN and CDR2 SYDVKM. The CDR3 spans 15 residues. CDR3 region: CASRLGGGRGQPQHF. The CDR3 DNA reads TGTGCCAGCAGACTAGGGGGCGGACGCGGACAGCCCCAGCATTTT.

The chain has TRBV18 and TRBJ2-2; TRBD1 matches at 7 bases. The V segment lost 3 bases and the J segment 1 base; nucleotides outside the gene matches: 5. Germline V gene lookup returns CDR1 KGHSH and CDR2 LQKENI. This CDR3 region has 16 residues. The CDR3, as DNA: TGTGCCAGCTCACCGAAGGGACAGATGAACACCGGGGAGCTGTTTTTT. Its protein is CASSPKGQMNTGELFF.

This chain joins TRBV5-6 and TRBJ1-3, with D unresolved. CDR3 size: 11 residues. Trimming pared 6 bases from V and 3 bases from J, leaving 4 bases between. The germline gives CDR1 SGHDT, CDR2 YYEEEE. The chain's CDR3 is CASTFGNTIYF. In DNA form, the CDR3 reads TGTGCCAGCACTTTTGGAAACACCATATATTTT.

V and J are TRBV6-5 and TRBJ1-2; D perhaps matches TRBD1 (5 bases). CDR3 length equals 15 residues. V lost 2 bases to trimming and J lost 5 bases, with 15 bases between them. Germline V gene data show CDR1 as MNHEY and CDR2 as SVGAGI. The CDR3 region has the DNA TGTGCCAGCAGTTACAAAGGGACGGGGGTTTATGGCTACACCTTC. Amino acids: CASSYKGTGVYGYTF.

This CDR3 is CATKDSLHEKLFF. CDR3 coding DNA: TGTGCCACCAAGGACAGCCTCCACGAAAAACTGTTTTTT. This sequence joins TRBV6-6 and TRBJ1-4, with D possibly matching TRBD1 (6 bases). The ends were cut back, 10 bases at V and 8 bases at J, with 17 bases in the middle. CDR3 length equals 13 residues. Germline loops: CDR1 MNHNY, CDR2 SVGAGI (reference sequence).

The V gene is TRBV11-3, the J gene TRBJ2-2; a possible D gene is TRBD2 (5 bases). The CDR3 runs to 16 residues. CDR1 is SGHNT, CDR2 YENEEA, per germline. Trimming stripped 0 bases from V and 3 bases from J, with 11 bases between. The CDR3 DNA sequence: TGTGCCAGCAGCTTAGATCGAGAGGGAGACACCGGGGAGCTGTTTTTT. Translating gives CASSLDREGDTGELFF.

This clone was observed a single time. The CDR3 sequence: CASSLLRVRDSVEAFF. CDR3 bases: TGTGCCAGCAGCTTACTCAGGGTTCGAGATTCGGTAGAAGCTTTCTTT. This chain uses TRBV7-9 with TRBJ1-1; the D gene is possibly TRBD1 (5 bases). V was pared by 2 bases and J by 8 bases, with 21 bases between. This CDR3 has 16 residues. Germline CDR1 SEHNR, CDR2 FQNEAQ (reference sequence). The variable domain in full, completed from reference TRBV7-9 and TRBJ1-1, reads DTGVSQNPRHKITKRGQNVTFRCDPISEHNRLYWYRQTLGQGPEFLTYFQNEAQLEKSRLLSDRFSAERPKGSFSTLEIQRTEQGDSAMYLCASSLLRVRDSVEAFFGQGTRLTVV.

This chain joins TRBV10-1 and TRBJ1-4, with D maybe TRBD1 (5 bases). This CDR3 is built from 14 residues. In germline, CDR1 is WNHNN, CDR2 SYGVQD (reference sequence). V gave up 8 bases and J gave up 5 bases, with 15 bases separating them. CDR3 sequence: CASHFPGRNEKLFF. DNA for the CDR3: TGCGCCAGCCATTTCCCAGGGAGGAATGAAAAACTGTTTTTT.

The genes are TRBV14 and TRBJ2-3; TRBD2 agrees at 12 bases. The germline gives CDR1 SGHDN, CDR2 FVKESK. The V segment lost 4 bases and the J segment 2 bases; nucleotides outside the gene matches: 4. CDR3 size: 16 residues. The CDR3 bases are TGTGCCAGCAGCCCAGGGACTAGCGGGTACACAGATACGCAGTATTTT. This encodes CASSPGTSGYTDTQYF.

The V call is TRBV7-3, the J call TRBJ1-1, with a possible D match to TRBD1 (5 bases). V was trimmed by 3 bases and J by 3 bases, leaving 8 bases between them. The length of the CDR3 is 13 residues. Germline values: CDR1 SGHTA, CDR2 FQGTGA. The CDR3 loop is CASSFLGDTEAFF. As DNA, the CDR3 is TGTGCCAGCAGCTTCTTAGGGGACACTGAAGCTTTCTTT.

The chain recombines TRBV6-5 with TRBJ2-7; D not resolved. The CDR3 sequence is 14 residues long. V gave up 2 bases and J gave up 3 bases, with 11 bases separating them. Germline V CDR1 and CDR2: MNHEY, SVGAGI. CDR3 sequence reads: CASSYAGPGYEQYF. In DNA form, the CDR3 reads TGTGCCAGCAGTTACGCTGGCCCTGGCTACGAGCAGTACTTC.

The chain combines TRBV27 with TRBJ2-2; 8 bases line up with TRBD1. The germline V gene encodes CDR1 MNHEY and CDR2 SMNVEV (reference sequence). The CDR3 runs 15 residues. The ends lost 5 bases at V and 2 bases at J; junction bases unmatched: 4. The CDR3 DNA reads TGTGCCAGCAGTCGACAGGGGCGCAACACCGGGGAGCTGTTTTTT. Protein: CASSRQGRNTGELFF.

The genes are TRBV6-9 and TRBJ2-2, with D perhaps matching TRBD1 (5 bases). Trimming removed 7 bases at V and 1 base at J, with 13 bases between. The V gene's germline CDR1 is MNHGY and CDR2 SVAAGI. This CDR3 has 15 amino acids. The CDR3 here is CASTLRAGNTGELFF. Here the CDR3 DNA reads TGTGCCAGCACTCTCAGGGCAGGGAACACCGGGGAGCTGTTTTTT.

This chain links TRBV7-2 with TRBJ2-3; TRBD2 agrees at 8 bases. From germline, CDR1 is SGHTA and CDR2 FQGNSA. Unmatched junction bases numbered 3, after V lost 2 bases and J lost 2 bases. The CDR3 sequence is 15 residues long. The CDR3 sequence is CASSLSGGPTDTQYF. In nucleotides, the CDR3 is TGTGCCAGCAGCTTATCGGGGGGGCCCACAGATACGCAGTATTTT.